This TCR beta chain was recovered during a study of blood T cells in healthy people across ages. This clonotype occurred a few times. Trimming took 5 bases from V and 4 from J, leaving 10 bases between them. Germline V gene lookup returns CDR1 LGHNT and CDR2 FRNRAP. CDR3 length: 13 residues. Through a sample-barcoded 5' primer and a J-beta primer mix, a second PCR was run for about 7 to 12 cycles. One entry per CDR3 protein, called by TCRdb with MiXCR from the 5' RACE reads. The sample yields 1.4 million or so distinct CDR3 sequences, less than 45% seen once. V usage is TRBV12-5 and J usage is TRBJ2-3, with D hard to call. The specimen was blood. This receptor was obtained from a woman between 18 and 29 years old in good health. The CDR3 reads CASGPSVPDTQYF. CDR3 sequence (DNA): TGTGCTAGTGGTCCCTCGGTTCCAGATACGCAGTATTTT. The whole variable domain, remainder taken from reference TRBV12-5 and TRBJ2-3, is DARVTQTPRHKVTEMGQEVTMRCQPILGHNTVFWYRQTMMQGLELLAYFRNRAPLDDSGMPKDRFSAEMPDATLATLKIQPSEPRDSAVYFCASGPSVPDTQYFGPGTRLTVL.